Below are 27 T cell receptor beta chains sequenced from a single sample in a study of memory CD4+ T cells and cytomegalovirus serostatus. Profiled with immunoSEQ multiplex PCR; TCRdb holds only in-frame clones, not every one. The sample has about 41,000 clones; 79% are singletons. Single viable CD3+CD4+CD8-CD45RO+ cells were sorted as the memory CD4+ T cells. Sample: memory CD4+ T cells from blood. The receptors here all came from an adult in good health and CMV-seronegative.

The chain employs TRBV14 and TRBJ1-1; no firm D call. CDR1 is SGHDN, CDR2 FVKESK, per germline. The CDR3 covers 13 residues. Trimming took 0 bases from V and 3 from J, leaving 5 bases between them. CDR3 sequence (DNA): TGTGCCAGCAGCCAAGATTTGTACACTGAAGCTTTCTTT. This sequence encodes CASSQDLYTEAFF. Variable domain in full (rest from reference TRBV14 and TRBJ1-1): EAGVTQFPSHSVIEKGQTVTLRCDPISGHDNLYWYRRVMGKEIKFLLHFVKESKQDESGMPNNRFLAERTGGTYSTLKVQPAELEDSGVYFCASSQDLYTEAFFGQGTRLTVV.

V is TRBV6-5 and J is TRBJ2-2; no firm D call. V was cut by 7 bases and J by 0 bases, with 9 bases left in between. This CDR3 has 14 amino acids. Germline values: CDR1 MNHEY, CDR2 SVGAGI. CDR3 sequence reads: CASNSNTNTGELFF. DNA of the CDR3: TGTGCCAGCAACAGTAACACGAACACCGGGGAGCTGTTTTTT.

V is TRBV2 and J is TRBJ1-5; a possible D gene is TRBD1 (6 bases). CDR3 length: 14 residues. Germline V gene lookup returns CDR1 SNHLY and CDR2 FYNNEI. Trimming left V 6 bases short and J 0 bases short, with 9 bases between. As DNA, the CDR3 is TGTGCCAGCAGACAGGGAAATAGCAATCAGCCCCAGCATTTT. Translating it yields CASRQGNSNQPQHF.

This chain links TRBV4-2 with TRBJ2-3; D is unresolved. CDR3 length equals 15 residues. The V gene lost 1 base and the J gene lost 6 bases, with 14 bases spanning the gap. Per germline, CDR1 LGHNA and CDR2 YNFKEQ. For the CDR3, the DNA is TGTGCCAGCAGCCAAGTTGGGTCTAGTAGTGATACGCAGTATTTT. This sequence encodes CASSQVGSSSDTQYF.

This clone was seen once. The J gene is TRBJ2-6, the V gene TRBV4-2; no reliable D call. Germline V gene data show CDR1 as LGHNA and CDR2 as YNFKEQ. This CDR3 is built from 16 residues. V dropped 1 base and J dropped 1 base, with 8 bases sitting between them. This CDR3 reads CASSQGKGSGANVLTF. The CDR3 bases are TGTGCCAGCAGCCAAGGAAAGGGATCTGGGGCCAACGTCCTGACTTTC.

V is TRBV2 and J is TRBJ2-2; TRBD2 agrees at 8 bases. After removal of 7 bases from V and 1 base from J, the junction contained 8 bases not matched to a gene. Germline-derived CDR1 and CDR2 are SNHLY and FYNNEI. The CDR3 contains 16 residues. In nucleotides, the CDR3 is TGTGCCAGCACTCGCAGCGGGGGCCTGAACACCGGGGAGCTGTTTTTT. Amino acid sequence: CASTRSGGLNTGELFF.

The chain recombines TRBV19 with TRBJ1-3, with unresolved D. Between the trimmed V and J ends, which lost 8 bases and 0 bases, there was a span of 11 bases. Germline CDR1 LNHDA, CDR2 SQIVND (reference sequence). The CDR3 sequence is 14 residues long. This CDR3 is CASYAGISGNTIYF. The CDR3 region has the DNA TGTGCCAGTTATGCGGGAATCTCTGGAAACACCATATATTTT.

The V call is TRBV15, the J call TRBJ2-5; TRBD2 matches 12 bases. Germline values: CDR1 LNHNV, CDR2 YYDKDF (reference sequence). V lost 0 bases and J lost 5; bases outside the gene matches: 1. The CDR3 length is 15 residues. The CDR3 spells CATSRDGTSGETQYF. CDR3 nucleotides: TGTGCCACCAGCAGAGACGGGACTAGCGGGGAGACCCAGTACTTC.

V and J are TRBV6-1 and TRBJ2-2; the D gene is possibly TRBD1 (6 bases). V gave up 6 bases and J gave up 7 bases, with 18 bases separating them. The CDR3 covers 15 residues. Germline assignment: CDR1 MNHNS and CDR2 SASEGT. The CDR3 protein is CASSNYRVSGGELFF. The CDR3 DNA reads TGTGCCAGCAGCAACTACAGGGTTTCGGGCGGGGAGCTGTTTTTT.

CDR3 coding DNA: TGTGCCAGCAGCCATACCAGTGCGGCCAATCAGCCCCAGCATTTT. Protein: CASSHTSAANQPQHF. The J gene is TRBJ1-5, the V gene TRBV6-1; D gene ambiguous. Germline lookup yields CDR1 MNHNS and CDR2 SASEGT. The CDR3 runs to 15 residues. V dropped 6 bases and J dropped 3 bases, with 15 bases sitting between them.

The V call is TRBV5-4, the J call TRBJ2-5, with TRBD2 matching 7 bases. CDR1 and CDR2 from the germline V gene are SGHNT and YYREEE (reference sequence). The CDR3 consists of 14 residues. J was trimmed by 6 bases and V by 4 bases; bases with no gene match: 9. The CDR3 loop reads CASSDDRGTKTQYF. In DNA form, the CDR3 reads TGTGCCAGCAGCGACGACAGAGGGACTAAGACCCAGTACTTC.

The count of this clone is one. The chain combines TRBV10-3 with TRBJ2-2; either TRBD1 or TRBD2 may fit D (5 bases each). The length of the CDR3 is 15 residues. Germline CDR1 and CDR2: ENHRY and SYGVKD. Deletions cut 6 bases from V and 7 bases from J, with 18 bases between. The CDR3 DNA sequence: TGTGCCATCAGCGGGACCCTGCTTGGGGGCGGGGAGCTGTTTTTT. It yields the protein CAISGTLLGGGELFF.

The rearrangement joins TRBV5-6 to TRBJ2-3; TRBD2 aligns across 9 bases. This CDR3 contains 14 residues. Per germline, CDR1 SGHDT and CDR2 YYEEEE. With V trimmed by 8 bases and J by 2 bases, 6 bases remained unmatched. CDR3 nucleotide sequence: TGTGCCAGTAAGCGCGGGGGGGCCACAGATACGCAGTATTTT. Translation gives CASKRGGATDTQYF.

The rearrangement joins TRBV5-1 to TRBJ1-6; 7 positions agree with TRBD1. V shed 1 base and J 5 bases; nucleotides not matched to a gene: 9. The CDR3 is 17 residues long. The V gene's germline CDR1 is SGHRS and CDR2 YFSETQ. CDR3 in amino acids: CASSLPITGVDNSPLHF. The CDR3 DNA reads TGCGCCAGCAGCTTGCCTATTACAGGGGTCGATAATTCACCCCTCCACTTT.

The chain is built from TRBV6-1 and TRBJ1-2; weak D call: TRBD1 (6 bases). V lost 5 bases, J lost 7 bases, and 11 bases lay in between. Per germline, CDR1 MNHNS and CDR2 SASEGT. The CDR3 runs to 12 residues. The CDR3 here is CASSFSGAGYTF. In nucleotides, the CDR3 is TGTGCCAGCAGTTTCTCAGGGGCTGGCTACACCTTC.

This clone was observed once. The genes are TRBV7-9 and TRBJ2-2; D gene unclear. The ends were cut back, 3 bases at V and 4 bases at J, with 3 bases in the middle. Germline CDR1 and CDR2: SEHNR and FQNEAQ (reference sequence). The CDR3 length is 12 residues. The CDR3 DNA reads TGTGCCAGCAGCTTGGGCACCGGGGAGCTGTTTTTT. It is translated as CASSLGTGELFF.

The V and J genes are TRBV4-1 and TRBJ2-3, with D perhaps TRBD1 or TRBD2 (5 bases each). Per germline, CDR1 MGHRA and CDR2 YSYEKL. The CDR3 is 18 residues long. The V end was cut by 2 bases, the J end by 2 bases, with 20 bases between. DNA of the CDR3: TGCGCCAGCAGCCAATCCCCTACTAGAGGGGATCTCACAGATACGCAGTATTTT. Protein sequence: CASSQSPTRGDLTDTQYF.

The chain joins TRBV27 to TRBJ1-5, with D maybe TRBD1 (5 bases). Germline V gene sequence: CDR1 MNHEY, CDR2 SMNVEV (reference sequence). The germline V and J ends were trimmed by 5 bases and 7 bases, with 18 bases remaining between them. The CDR3 extends over 15 amino acids. CDR3 in DNA: TGTGCCAGCAGTCTTGAGGCAGGGTTGGGGCAGCCCCAGCATTTT. This translates into CASSLEAGLGQPQHF.

This clone was seen a single time. V and J are TRBV5-5 and TRBJ2-7; tentative D call: TRBD1 (5 bases). Germline V lookup: CDR1 SGHKS, CDR2 YYEKEE (reference sequence). The CDR3 has 15 amino acids. Trimming left V 4 bases short and J 7 bases short, with 21 bases between. The CDR3 is CASSPRLTRAREQYF. The CDR3 DNA reads as TGTGCCAGCAGCCCCCGTCTTACCAGGGCGAGAGAGCAGTACTTC. Full variable domain (missing parts from reference TRBV5-5 and TRBJ2-7): DAGVTQSPTHLIKTRGQQVTLRCSPISGHKSVSWYQQVLGQGPQFIFQYYEKEERGRGNFPDRFSARQFPNYSSELNVNALLLGDSALYLCASSPRLTRAREQYFGPGTRLTVT.

CDR3 sequence (DNA): TGTGCCTGGAAAAGAGGGGGCGGGCAGCCCCAGCATTTT. Its protein is CAWKRGGGQPQHF. The V and J genes are TRBV30 and TRBJ1-5, with 7 bases aligning to TRBD1. Germline loops: CDR1 GTSNPN, CDR2 SVGIG (reference sequence). CDR3 length: 13 residues. Trimming at V came to 4 bases and at J to 7 bases, leaving 7 bases not matched to a gene.

In its sample, this clone was seen once. This chain links TRBV2 with TRBJ1-4; 10 bases are shared with TRBD1. The CDR3 is made up of 15 amino acids. Germline trimming cut 6 bases from V and 7 bases from J; bases unmatched to any gene: 8. Per germline, CDR1 SNHLY and CDR2 FYNNEI. CDR3 coding DNA: TGTGCCAGCAGGACGGGACAGGGGCTGGGTGAAAAACTGTTTTTT. Protein: CASRTGQGLGEKLFF.

The J gene is TRBJ1-6, the V gene TRBV7-2, with 11 bases fitting TRBD1. This CDR3 is 16 amino acids long. The V segment lost 5 bases and the J segment 11 bases; nucleotides outside the gene matches: 11. Germline-derived CDR1 and CDR2 are SGHTA and FQGNSA. CDR3 residues: CASSRYRTGGSTPLHF. The CDR3 DNA follows: TGTGCCAGCAGCAGGTACCGGACAGGGGGCTCGACACCCCTCCACTTT.

The genes are TRBV7-8 and TRBJ1-2; the D is unclear. This CDR3 has 13 amino acids. V shed 5 bases and J shed 8 bases, with 15 bases lying between them. Germline assignment: CDR1 SGHVS and CDR2 FQNEAQ. The DNA for the CDR3 is TGTGCCAGCAGCCCTGGTCAGGTGTGGGGCTACACCTTC. Its protein is CASSPGQVWGYTF.

The rearrangement joins TRBV5-4 to TRBJ2-7, with 8 bases identical to TRBD1. CDR1 and CDR2 from the germline V gene are SGHNT and YYREEE (reference sequence). The CDR3 extends over 16 amino acids. With V trimmed by 3 bases and J by 3 bases, 11 bases remained unmatched. The CDR3 bases are TGTGCCAGCAGCTCCCAGGGGGCGCAAGGTTTCTACGAGCAGTACTTC. Its translation is CASSSQGAQGFYEQYF.

The chain couples TRBV7-8 to TRBJ2-7; D possibly corresponds to TRBD2 (5 bases). CDR3 length: 13 amino acids. Germline CDR1 reads SGHVS; CDR2 reads FQNEAQ. V lost 5 bases to trimming and J lost 5 bases, with 13 bases between them. The CDR3 loop is CASSPRGKDEQYF. CDR3 in DNA: TGTGCCAGCAGCCCTCGGGGTAAGGACGAGCAGTACTTC.

V usage is TRBV7-9 and J usage is TRBJ1-1; perhaps TRBD1 as D (5 bases). Germline V gives CDR1 SEHNR, CDR2 FQNEAQ (reference sequence). V lost 4 bases and J lost 5, with 11 bases in between. The CDR3 extends over 13 amino acids. CDR3 in amino acids: CASSSAGWTEAFF. The DNA of the CDR3 is TGTGCCAGCAGCTCGGCAGGGTGGACTGAAGCTTTCTTT.

This chain uses TRBV13 with TRBJ1-5, with no clear D. This CDR3 is 15 amino acids long. CDR1 PRHDT and CDR2 FYEKMQ come from the germline V gene (reference sequence). V was cut by 2 bases and J by 8 bases, with 16 bases left in between. The DNA for the CDR3 is TGTGCCAGCAGCTTAAGGCAGGCCCCTAGGGAGCCCCAGCATTTT. Amino acid sequence: CASSLRQAPREPQHF.